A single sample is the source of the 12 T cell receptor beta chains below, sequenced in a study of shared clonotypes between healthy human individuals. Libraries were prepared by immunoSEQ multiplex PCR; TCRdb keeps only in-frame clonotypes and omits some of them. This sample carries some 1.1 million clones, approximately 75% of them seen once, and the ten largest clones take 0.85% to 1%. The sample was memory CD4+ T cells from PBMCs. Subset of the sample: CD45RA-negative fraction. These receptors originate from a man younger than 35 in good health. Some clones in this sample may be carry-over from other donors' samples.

In nucleotides, the CDR3 is TGTGCCAGCAGTTTATCGGGGTCCTTAGCTAACTATGGCTACACCTTC. This gives the protein CASSLSGSLANYGYTF. J is TRBJ1-2 and V is TRBV28; D call uncertain. The length of the CDR3 is 16 residues. The V end was cut by 1 base, the J end by 0 bases, with 12 bases between. Germline CDR1 MDHEN, CDR2 SYDVKM.

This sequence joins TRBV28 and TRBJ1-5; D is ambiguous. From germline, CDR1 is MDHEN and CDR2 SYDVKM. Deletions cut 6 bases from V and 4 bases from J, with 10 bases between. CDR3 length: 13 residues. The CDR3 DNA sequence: TGTGCCAGCAGGGGCCCGATAAATCAGCCCCAGCATTTT. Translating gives CASRGPINQPQHF.

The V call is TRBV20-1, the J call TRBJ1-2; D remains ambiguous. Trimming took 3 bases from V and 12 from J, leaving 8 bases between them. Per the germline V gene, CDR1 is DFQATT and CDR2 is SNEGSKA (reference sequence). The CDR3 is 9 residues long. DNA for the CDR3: TGCAGTGCTAGCGTTAGGGACACCTTC. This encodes CSASVRDTF.

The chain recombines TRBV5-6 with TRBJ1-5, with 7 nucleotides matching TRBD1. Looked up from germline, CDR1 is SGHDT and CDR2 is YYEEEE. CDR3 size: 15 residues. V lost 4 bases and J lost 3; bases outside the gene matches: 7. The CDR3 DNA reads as TGTGCCAGCAGCAAAACGACAGGGATCAATCAGCCCCAGCATTTT. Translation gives CASSKTTGINQPQHF.

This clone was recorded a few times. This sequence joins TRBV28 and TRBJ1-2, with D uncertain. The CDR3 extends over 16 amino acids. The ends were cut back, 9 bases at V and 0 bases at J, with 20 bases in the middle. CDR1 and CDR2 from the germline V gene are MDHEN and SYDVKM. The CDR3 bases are TGTGCCAGTAACAATGTATGGGCCAGAACTAACTATGGCTACACCTTC. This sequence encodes CASNNVWARTNYGYTF.

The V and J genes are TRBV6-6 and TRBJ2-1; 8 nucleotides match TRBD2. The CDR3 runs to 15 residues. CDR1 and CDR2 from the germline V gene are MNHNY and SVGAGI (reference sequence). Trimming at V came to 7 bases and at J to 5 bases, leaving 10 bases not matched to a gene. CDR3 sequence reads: CASKKTGTSNNEQFF. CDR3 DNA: TGTGCCAGCAAGAAAACCGGGACTAGTAACAATGAGCAGTTCTTC.

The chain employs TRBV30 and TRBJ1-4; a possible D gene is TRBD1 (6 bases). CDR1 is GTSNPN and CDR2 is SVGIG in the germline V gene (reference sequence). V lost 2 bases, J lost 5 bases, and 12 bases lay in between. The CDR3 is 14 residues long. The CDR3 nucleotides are TGTGCCTGGAGTTTGGGGGGCCTAAATGAAAAACTGTTTTTT. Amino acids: CAWSLGGLNEKLFF.

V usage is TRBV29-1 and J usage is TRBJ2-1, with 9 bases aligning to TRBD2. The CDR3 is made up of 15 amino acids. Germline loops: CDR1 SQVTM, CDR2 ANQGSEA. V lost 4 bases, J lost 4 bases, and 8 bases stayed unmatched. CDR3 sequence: CSVVWGLARYNEQFF. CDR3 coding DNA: TGCAGCGTTGTATGGGGACTAGCTCGGTACAATGAGCAGTTCTTC.

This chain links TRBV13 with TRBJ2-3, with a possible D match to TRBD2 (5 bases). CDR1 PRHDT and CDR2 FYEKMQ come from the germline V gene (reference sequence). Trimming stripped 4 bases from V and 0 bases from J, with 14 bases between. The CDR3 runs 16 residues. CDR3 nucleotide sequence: TGTGCCAGCAGCTCGTCTAGGCGGACTAGCACAGATACGCAGTATTTT. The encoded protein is CASSSSRRTSTDTQYF.

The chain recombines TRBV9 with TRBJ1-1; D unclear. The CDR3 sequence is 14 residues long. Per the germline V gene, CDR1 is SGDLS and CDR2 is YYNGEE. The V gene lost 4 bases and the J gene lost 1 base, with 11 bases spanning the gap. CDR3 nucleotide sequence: TGTGCCAGCAGCCCCACCCTGGGGAACACTGAAGCTTTCTTT. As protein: CASSPTLGNTEAFF.

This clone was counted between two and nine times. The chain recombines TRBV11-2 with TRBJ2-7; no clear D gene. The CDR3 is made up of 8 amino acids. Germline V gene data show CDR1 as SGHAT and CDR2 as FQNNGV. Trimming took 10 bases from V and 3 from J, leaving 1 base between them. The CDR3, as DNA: TGTGCCATCTACGAGCAGTACTTC. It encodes CAIYEQYF.

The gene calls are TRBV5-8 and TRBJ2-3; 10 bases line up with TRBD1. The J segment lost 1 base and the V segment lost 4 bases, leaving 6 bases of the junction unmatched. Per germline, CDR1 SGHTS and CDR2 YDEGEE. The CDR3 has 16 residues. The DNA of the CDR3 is TGTGCCAGCAGCACGGGGACAGGGGCTCGCACAGATACGCAGTATTTT. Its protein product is CASSTGTGARTDTQYF.